This passage covers 16 T cell receptor beta chains from one sample sequenced in a study of T cells in Graves' hyperthyroidism and ophthalmopathy. It was RNA transcripts that yielded the amplified TCR beta CDR3 regions. During a first-round RT-PCR of the TCR CDR3, the HTBI primer set was used. TCRdb independently ran MiXCR on the multiplex PCR reads; one entry per CDR3 protein. The sample lists about 640,000 distinct CDR3 sequences, around 21% occurring once. Sequencing used blood. All receptors come from a young man with Graves' ophthalmopathy.

The V call is TRBV3-1, the J call TRBJ2-1; TRBD1 aligns across 8 bases. With V trimmed by 3 bases and J by 1 base, 5 bases remained unmatched. The CDR3 length is 16 residues. Germline assignment: CDR1 LGHDT and CDR2 YNNKEL (reference sequence). DNA for the CDR3: TGTGCCAGCAGCCAGGAAACAGGGGGGTCCTACAATGAGCAGTTCTTC. This translates into CASSQETGGSYNEQFF.

This clonotype was detected ten times or more. This chain uses TRBV2 with TRBJ1-1, with 8 bases matching TRBD1. V gave up 3 bases and J gave up 1 base; unmatched junction bases: 10. Germline assignment: CDR1 SNHLY and CDR2 FYNNEI. The CDR3 runs 17 residues. In DNA, the CDR3 is TGTGCCAGCAGTGAGGGCCAACTGGGACAGGCGAACACTGAAGCTTTCTTT. Its protein product is CASSEGQLGQANTEAFF.

In this sample, this clonotype turned up many times. The DNA of the CDR3 is TGTGCCAGCAGTGGGCAGCGGGCGAGCTCCTACAATGAGCAGTTCTTC. It codes for CASSGQRASSYNEQFF. The chain couples TRBV2 to TRBJ2-1, with a weak D call TRBD2 (6 bases). This CDR3 has 16 amino acids. Trimming removed 4 bases at V and 0 bases at J, with 13 bases between. Germline assignment: CDR1 SNHLY and CDR2 FYNNEI.

This clonotype was seen more than once but under ten times. The chain uses TRBV5-1 and TRBJ2-7, with 10 nucleotides matching TRBD1. Germline V gene sequence: CDR1 SGHRS, CDR2 YFSETQ. V gave up 4 bases and J gave up 7 bases; unmatched junction bases: 11. CDR3 size: 15 residues. CDR3 nucleotides: TGCGCCAGCAGCACGCCGGGACAGGGGAATGTGGAGCAGTACTTC. This translates into CASSTPGQGNVEQYF.

In its sample, this clonotype was seen many times. The V and J genes are TRBV27 and TRBJ2-1, with 8 bases identical to TRBD2. Trimming cost V 6 bases and J 8 bases; bases outside gene matches: 15. The CDR3 loop spans 16 amino acids. The germline gives CDR1 MNHEY, CDR2 SMNVEV (reference sequence). CDR3 nucleotide sequence: TGTGCCAGCAGCGCGGGTGCGAGCGGGAGTGGCGATGAGCAGTTCTTC. Amino acid sequence: CASSAGASGSGDEQFF.

This sequence joins TRBV2 and TRBJ2-4; D is unresolved. CDR1 and CDR2 (germline): SNHLY, FYNNEI. The CDR3 is made up of 16 amino acids. V was clipped by 3 bases and J by 0 bases, with 12 bases between them. CDR3 amino acids: CASSEMGSLAKNIQYF. DNA for the CDR3: TGTGCCAGCAGTGAGATGGGCAGCTTAGCCAAAAACATTCAGTACTTC.

The J gene is TRBJ2-3, the V gene TRBV6-1; 8 nucleotides align to TRBD2. The CDR3 runs to 14 residues. CDR1 and CDR2 from the germline V gene are MNHNS and SASEGT. The J segment lost 4 bases and the V segment lost 8 bases, leaving 8 bases of the junction unmatched. CDR3 in DNA: TGTGCCAGCGGACCACTAGCGGTTTCAGATACGCAGTATTTT. It specifies CASGPLAVSDTQYF.

This clonotype was seen at least ten times. The chain has TRBV28 and TRBJ1-5; a possible D gene is TRBD1 (6 bases). Germline V lookup: CDR1 MDHEN, CDR2 SYDVKM. V lost 3 bases, J lost 2 bases, and 11 bases lay in between. The CDR3 is 15 residues long. CDR3 coding DNA: TGTGCCAGCAGTTTCAGGGGATTGGGCAATCAGCCCCAGCATTTT. This encodes CASSFRGLGNQPQHF.

This clonotype showed up just once. With a much larger clone just one base away, this may be a read error. The chain joins TRBV11-2 to TRBJ1-2, with a tentative D call TRBD1 (5 bases). CDR3 size: 12 residues. Germline CDR1 reads SGHAT; CDR2 reads FQNNGV. The CDR3 loop is CASSFQGYGDTF. The CDR3 nucleotides read TGTGCCAGCAGTTTCCAGGGCTATGGCGACACCTTC. The whole variable domain, filled in from reference TRBV11-2 and TRBJ1-2, reads EAGVAQSPRYKIIEKRQSVAFWCNPISGHATLYWYQQILGQGPKLLIQFQNNGVVDDSQLPKDRFSAERLKGVDSTLKIQPAKLEDSAVYLCASSFQGYGDTFGSGTRLTVV.

At least ten counts were recorded for this clonotype. This chain uses TRBV28 with TRBJ1-5, with D unresolved. Germline CDR1 MDHEN, CDR2 SYDVKM. V lost 5 bases and J lost 4, with 3 bases in between. The CDR3 loop spans 11 amino acids. CDR3 loop: CASSVNQPQHF. DNA of the CDR3: TGTGCCAGCAGTGTAAATCAGCCCCAGCATTTT.

The gene calls are TRBV9 and TRBJ1-3; D not resolved. Trimming cost V 3 bases and J 15 bases, with 16 bases left between them. The germline V gene encodes CDR1 SGDLS and CDR2 YYNGEE. The CDR3 consists of 12 residues. The CDR3 protein is CASSGTGNEEYF. The CDR3 DNA follows: TGTGCCAGCAGCGGGACGGGAAACGAGGAATATTTT.

The rearrangement joins TRBV3-1 to TRBJ2-7; TRBD2 might be the D (5 bases). Germline CDR1 LGHDT, CDR2 YNNKEL (reference sequence). The CDR3 totals 15 residues. V was pared by 1 base and J by 2 bases, with 12 bases between. This CDR3 is CASSQGGRRTYEQYF. Here the CDR3 DNA reads TGTGCCAGCAGCCAAGGCGGCAGGAGGACCTACGAGCAGTACTTC.

At least ten counts were recorded for this clonotype. Germline and junction disagree at one end, which may indicate a read error. The rearrangement links TRBV30 to TRBJ1-5; D remains unclear. Germline lookup yields CDR1 GTSNPN and CDR2 SVGIG (reference sequence). The CDR3 has 13 residues. The CDR3 region is CAWTDGRNHPQHF. The DNA for the CDR3 is TGTGCCTGGACTGACGGACGCAATCACCCCCAGCATTTT.

The rearrangement links TRBV6-5 to TRBJ1-5, with D tentatively TRBD1 (5 bases). CDR1 and CDR2 from the germline V gene are MNHEY and SVGAGI. Trimming left V 0 bases short and J 4 bases short, with 10 bases between. This CDR3 region has 15 residues. The CDR3 nucleotides are TGTGCCAGCAGTTACTCGTGGCAGGGTAATCAGCCCCAGCATTTT. It encodes CASSYSWQGNQPQHF.

Concerning this clonotype itself: A much larger clone sits a single nucleotide away, making a read error possible. The chain combines TRBV7-9 with TRBJ2-3; D might be TRBD1 (5 bases). V lost 2 bases, J lost 7 bases, and 10 bases lay in between. Germline CDR1 and CDR2: SEHNR and FQNEAQ (reference sequence). The CDR3 has 13 residues. The chain's CDR3 is CASSLQGGNTQYF. The CDR3, as DNA: TGTGCCAGCAGCTTACAGGGTGGAAATACGCAGTATTTT.

This chain joins TRBV5-1 and TRBJ2-2; no firm D call. The CDR3 runs to 14 residues. Germline assignment: CDR1 SGHRS and CDR2 YFSETQ. V gave up 6 bases and J gave up 0 bases, with 9 bases separating them. The CDR3 loop is CASILDSNTGELFF. The CDR3 DNA is TGCGCCAGCATCCTGGATTCGAACACCGGGGAGCTGTTTTTT.